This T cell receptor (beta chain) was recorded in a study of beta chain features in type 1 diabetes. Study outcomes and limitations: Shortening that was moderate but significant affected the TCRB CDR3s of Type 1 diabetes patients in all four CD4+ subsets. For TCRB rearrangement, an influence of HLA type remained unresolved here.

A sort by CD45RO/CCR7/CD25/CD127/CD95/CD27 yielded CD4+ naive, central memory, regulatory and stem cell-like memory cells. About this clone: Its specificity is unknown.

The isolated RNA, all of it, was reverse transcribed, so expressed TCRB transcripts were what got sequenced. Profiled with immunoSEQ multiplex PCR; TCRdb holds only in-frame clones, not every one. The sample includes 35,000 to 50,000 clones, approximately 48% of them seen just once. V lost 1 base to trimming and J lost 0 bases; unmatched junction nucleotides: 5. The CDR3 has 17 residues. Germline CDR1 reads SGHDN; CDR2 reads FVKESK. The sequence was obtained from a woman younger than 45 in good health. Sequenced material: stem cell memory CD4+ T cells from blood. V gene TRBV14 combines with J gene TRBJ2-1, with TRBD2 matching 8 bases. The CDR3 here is CASSQVDGRASYNEQFF. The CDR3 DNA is TGTGCCAGCAGCCAAGTCGACGGGAGGGCCTCCTACAATGAGCAGTTCTTC.